One and the same sample provided the 23 T cell receptor beta chains below, sequenced in a study of blood T cells in healthy people across ages. A second roughly 6 to 12 cycle PCR used barcoded and J-beta primers. TCRdb reanalysed the 5' RACE reads using MiXCR and keeps one entry per CDR3 protein. The data hold over 1,500,000 distinct CDR3 sequences, with around half observed a single time. Sequencing input: blood. These receptors all come from a woman aged 40 to 49 in good health.

The genes are TRBV20-1 and TRBJ2-1, with D possibly being TRBD2 (7 bases). CDR1 is DFQATT and CDR2 is SNEGSKA in the germline V gene (reference sequence). The length of the CDR3 is 15 residues. V was cut by 6 bases and J by 2 bases, with 17 bases left in between. CDR3 sequence reads: CSARLRRGPYNEQFF. CDR3 DNA: TGCAGTGCCAGACTTAGGCGGGGGCCCTACAATGAGCAGTTCTTC.

This sequence joins TRBV28 and TRBJ2-3; D is undetermined. Trimming pared 8 bases from V and 7 bases from J, leaving 13 bases between. The CDR3 runs to 12 residues. Looked up from germline, CDR1 is MDHEN and CDR2 is SYDVKM. CDR3 coding DNA: TGTGCCAGCGGTTCCCTTGGGTATACGCAGTATTTT. As protein: CASGSLGYTQYF. Based on the CDR3 plus reference TRBV28 and TRBJ2-3, the full variable domain is DVKVTQSSRYLVKRTGEKVFLECVQDMDHENMFWYRQDPGLGLRLIYFSYDVKMKEKGDIPEGYSVSREKKERFSLILESASTNQTSMYLCASGSLGYTQYFGPGTRLTVL.

The V call is TRBV20-1, the J call TRBJ1-4; D not certain. Deletions cut 5 bases from V and 0 bases from J, with 13 bases between. The CDR3 length is 15 residues. Germline-derived CDR1 and CDR2 are DFQATT and SNEGSKA (reference sequence). The CDR3 protein is CSASKSVATNEKLFF. For the CDR3, the DNA is TGCAGTGCTTCGAAATCGGTTGCAACTAATGAAAAACTGTTTTTT.

CDR3 nucleotide sequence: TGTGCCAGCAGTCTCCAAATAAATTCACCCCTCCACTTT. Encoded protein: CASSLQINSPLHF. The J gene is TRBJ1-6, the V gene TRBV12-3 or TRBV12-4; D unresolved. The CDR3 loop spans 13 amino acids. The V gene lost 5 bases and the J gene lost 7 bases, with 9 bases spanning the gap.

CDR3 bases: TGCGCCAGCAGCCAGCGACATCTGGGACTAGCGGGGGGGTGGTATGAGCAGTTCTTC. This codes for CASSQRHLGLAGGWYEQFF. This rearrangement joins TRBV4-3 to TRBJ2-1, with 16 bases that match TRBD2. V lost 3 bases and J lost 8; bases outside the gene matches: 13. CDR1 LGHNA and CDR2 YSLEER come from the germline V gene. The CDR3 extends over 19 amino acids.

The CDR3 protein is CASGRQTGSNTEAFF. The CDR3 DNA is TGTGCTAGTGGCCGCCAAACAGGGAGTAACACTGAAGCTTTCTTT. The rearrangement joins TRBV12-5 to TRBJ1-1; TRBD1 is a possible D gene (6 bases). Germline loops: CDR1 LGHNT, CDR2 FRNRAP. This CDR3 is 15 amino acids long. Trimming stripped 6 bases from V and 2 bases from J, with 16 bases between.

The chain carries TRBV27 and TRBJ2-4, with 11 positions matching TRBD1. Looked up from germline, CDR1 is MNHEY and CDR2 is SMNVEV (reference sequence). The trim removed 6 bases at V and 7 bases at J, leaving 8 bases unmatched. CDR3 length equals 15 residues. The CDR3: CASRRRGQGENIQYF. CDR3 in DNA: TGTGCCAGCAGAAGACGGGGACAGGGGGAGAACATTCAGTACTTC.

J is TRBJ2-5 and V is TRBV7-9; 9 positions agree with TRBD1. The V and J ends lost 5 bases and 2 bases, in that order; junction bases with no gene match: 6. Germline V gene sequence: CDR1 SEHNR, CDR2 FQNEAQ (reference sequence). The CDR3 loop spans 15 amino acids. Written as DNA, the CDR3 is TGTGCCAGCAGCCAGACGACAGGGGGGCAAGAGACCCAGTACTTC. It specifies CASSQTTGGQETQYF.

The chain uses TRBV12-3 or TRBV12-4 and TRBJ1-5; TRBD1 agrees at 7 bases. This CDR3 comprises 14 residues. Trimming at V came to 8 bases and at J to 4 bases, leaving 8 bases not matched to a gene. CDR3 residues: CASLTGRRNQPQHF. The CDR3 DNA sequence: TGTGCCAGCTTGACAGGGAGGAGAAATCAGCCCCAGCATTTT.

About this clonotype: One end of the junction varies from germline; a read error may be responsible. This chain connects TRBV7-7 to TRBJ2-3, with D tentatively TRBD2 (6 bases). CDR3 length equals 17 residues. Per germline, CDR1 SSHAT and CDR2 FNYEAQ (reference sequence). The chain's CDR3 is CASSLAGDSLSTDAQYF. The CDR3 bases are TGTGCCAGCAGCTTAGCGGGGGACTCACTCAGCACAGATGCGCAGTATTTT.

The V gene is TRBV5-1, the J gene TRBJ2-7, with a possible D match to TRBD1 (6 bases). Germline loops: CDR1 SGHRS, CDR2 YFSETQ. The CDR3 covers 14 residues. Trimming took off 3 bases at V and 7 bases at J, with 17 bases between the two ends. CDR3 nucleotide sequence: TGCGCCAGCAGCTCCCCAGGACAGTACAATGAGCAGTACTTC. Translating it yields CASSSPGQYNEQYF.

A note on this clonotype: One junction end disagrees with the germline gene, perhaps due to a read error. The CDR3: CASSQGDRNKNIQYF. The CDR3, as DNA: TGTGCCAGCAGCCAAGGGGACAGAAACAAAAACATCCAGTACTTC. The chain uses TRBV3-1 and TRBJ2-4, with 7 bases identical to TRBD1. Germline CDR1 reads LGHDT; CDR2 reads YNNKEL (reference sequence). The length of the CDR3 is 15 residues.

The chain is built from TRBV20-1 and TRBJ2-7; D call uncertain. Trimming cost V 4 bases and J 1 base, with 14 bases left between them. The germline gives CDR1 DFQATT, CDR2 SNEGSKA (reference sequence). The CDR3 runs 14 residues. The CDR3, as DNA: TGCAGTGCTACCCAGCCGGCTACGTCCTACGAGCAGTACTTC. Encoded protein: CSATQPATSYEQYF.

This chain joins TRBV6-2 or TRBV6-3 and TRBJ2-1; a weak D match, TRBD1 (6 bases). V shed 0 bases and J shed 2 bases, with 11 bases lying between them. CDR1 is MNHEY, CDR2 SVGEGT, per germline. The CDR3 covers 16 residues. As DNA, the CDR3 is TGTGCCAGCAGTTACTCCCGGACAGCTACCTACAATGAGCAGTTCTTC. Its protein is CASSYSRTATYNEQFF.

This clonotype occurred a few times. This rearrangement joins TRBV6-2 or TRBV6-3 to TRBJ2-5; a weak D match, TRBD2 (5 bases). Germline V gene data show CDR1 as MNHEY and CDR2 as SVGEGT. V lost 6 bases, J lost 5 bases, and 16 bases lay in between. There are 14 residues in the CDR3. In DNA form, the CDR3 reads TGTGCCAGCAGGCGGGTCAATGCCGTCGAGACCCAGTACTTC. This translates into CASRRVNAVETQYF.

On this clonotype itself: This may stem from a read error, because a much larger clone lies one nucleotide away. The genes are TRBV28 and TRBJ1-1; D ambiguous. The length of the CDR3 is 14 residues. V lost 5 bases and J lost 4, with 14 bases in between. Germline-derived CDR1 and CDR2 are MDHEN and SYDVKM. This chain's CDR3 is CASSVITGGTEAFF. CDR3 nucleotides: TGTGCCAGCAGTGTAATCACTGGAGGCACTGAAGCTTTCTTT. The full variable domain, completed using reference TRBV28 and TRBJ1-1, is DVKVTQSSRYLVKRTGEKVFLECVQDMDHENMFWYRQDPGLGLRLIYFSYDVKMKEKGDIPEGYSVSREKKERFSLILESASTNQTSMYLCASSVITGGTEAFFGQGTRLTVV.

The chain recombines TRBV6-5 with TRBJ2-3; tentatively, D is TRBD1 (6 bases). V shed 4 bases and J shed 6 bases, with 11 bases lying between them. CDR1 is MNHEY and CDR2 is SVGAGI in the germline V gene. CDR3 size: 13 residues. The DNA of the CDR3 is TGTGCCAGCAGTTGCGATCAGGGGGATACGCAGTATTTT. It translates to CASSCDQGDTQYF.

Comments on this clonotype: A clone one base away is much larger, so this may be a read error. The gene calls are TRBV4-2 and TRBJ2-7; 8 bases match TRBD2. V lost 1 base and J lost 7; bases outside the gene matches: 9. The CDR3 length is 15 residues. Germline CDR1 and CDR2: LGHNA and YNFKEQ. The CDR3 here is CASSQGSGDDNEQYF. As DNA, the CDR3 is TGTGCCAGCAGCCAAGGTAGCGGGGATGACAATGAGCAGTACTTC.

V is TRBV29-1 and J is TRBJ2-7; 9 bases are a match to TRBD2. The CDR3 sequence is 12 residues long. Germline loops: CDR1 SQVTM, CDR2 ANQGSEA. V shed 3 bases, J shed 9 bases, and the junction held 6 bases outside the gene matches. The CDR3 sequence is CSVEGSGGAQYF. The CDR3 nucleotides are TGCAGCGTTGAGGGTAGCGGGGGCGCGCAGTACTTC.

The chain employs TRBV29-1 and TRBJ2-1; 9 nucleotides line up with TRBD2. The DNA end favors TRBJ2-7, so the J call may be wrong. The CDR3 sequence is 13 residues long. Germline CDR1 SQVTM, CDR2 ANQGSEA. The CDR3 region has the DNA TGCAGCGCCATAGCGGGGGACTACAATGAGCAGTACTTC. Translation: CSAIAGDYNEQYF.

The rearrangement joins TRBV20-1 to TRBJ1-6; no firm D call. Germline V gene sequence: CDR1 DFQATT, CDR2 SNEGSKA (reference sequence). This CDR3 has 13 residues. The ends were cut back, 7 bases at V and 6 bases at J, with 13 bases in the middle. The CDR3 loop is CSVRPSSNSPLHF. The CDR3 DNA reads as TGCAGTGTTCGGCCGTCTTCTAATTCACCCCTCCACTTT.

This clonotype was detected a few times. The genes are TRBV6-2 or TRBV6-3 and TRBJ2-4; 9 nucleotides align to TRBD1. Germline CDR1 is MNHEY and CDR2 is SVGEGT. This CDR3 has 14 amino acids. The junction had 4 bases not matched to a gene; V was cut back by 7 bases and J by 3 bases. The CDR3 is CASIKDRGKNIQYF. The DNA for the CDR3 is TGTGCCAGCATAAAGGACAGGGGCAAAAACATTCAGTACTTC.

The V call is TRBV7-2, the J call TRBJ1-6; unclear D gene. Between the trimmed V and J ends, which lost 2 bases and 0 bases, there was a span of 11 bases. The CDR3 runs 17 residues. CDR1 and CDR2 from the germline V gene are SGHTA and FQGNSA. The CDR3 DNA follows: TGTGCCAGCAGCTTAATTCCAAAGAGCTCCTATAATTCACCCCTCCACTTT. Protein product: CASSLIPKSSYNSPLHF.